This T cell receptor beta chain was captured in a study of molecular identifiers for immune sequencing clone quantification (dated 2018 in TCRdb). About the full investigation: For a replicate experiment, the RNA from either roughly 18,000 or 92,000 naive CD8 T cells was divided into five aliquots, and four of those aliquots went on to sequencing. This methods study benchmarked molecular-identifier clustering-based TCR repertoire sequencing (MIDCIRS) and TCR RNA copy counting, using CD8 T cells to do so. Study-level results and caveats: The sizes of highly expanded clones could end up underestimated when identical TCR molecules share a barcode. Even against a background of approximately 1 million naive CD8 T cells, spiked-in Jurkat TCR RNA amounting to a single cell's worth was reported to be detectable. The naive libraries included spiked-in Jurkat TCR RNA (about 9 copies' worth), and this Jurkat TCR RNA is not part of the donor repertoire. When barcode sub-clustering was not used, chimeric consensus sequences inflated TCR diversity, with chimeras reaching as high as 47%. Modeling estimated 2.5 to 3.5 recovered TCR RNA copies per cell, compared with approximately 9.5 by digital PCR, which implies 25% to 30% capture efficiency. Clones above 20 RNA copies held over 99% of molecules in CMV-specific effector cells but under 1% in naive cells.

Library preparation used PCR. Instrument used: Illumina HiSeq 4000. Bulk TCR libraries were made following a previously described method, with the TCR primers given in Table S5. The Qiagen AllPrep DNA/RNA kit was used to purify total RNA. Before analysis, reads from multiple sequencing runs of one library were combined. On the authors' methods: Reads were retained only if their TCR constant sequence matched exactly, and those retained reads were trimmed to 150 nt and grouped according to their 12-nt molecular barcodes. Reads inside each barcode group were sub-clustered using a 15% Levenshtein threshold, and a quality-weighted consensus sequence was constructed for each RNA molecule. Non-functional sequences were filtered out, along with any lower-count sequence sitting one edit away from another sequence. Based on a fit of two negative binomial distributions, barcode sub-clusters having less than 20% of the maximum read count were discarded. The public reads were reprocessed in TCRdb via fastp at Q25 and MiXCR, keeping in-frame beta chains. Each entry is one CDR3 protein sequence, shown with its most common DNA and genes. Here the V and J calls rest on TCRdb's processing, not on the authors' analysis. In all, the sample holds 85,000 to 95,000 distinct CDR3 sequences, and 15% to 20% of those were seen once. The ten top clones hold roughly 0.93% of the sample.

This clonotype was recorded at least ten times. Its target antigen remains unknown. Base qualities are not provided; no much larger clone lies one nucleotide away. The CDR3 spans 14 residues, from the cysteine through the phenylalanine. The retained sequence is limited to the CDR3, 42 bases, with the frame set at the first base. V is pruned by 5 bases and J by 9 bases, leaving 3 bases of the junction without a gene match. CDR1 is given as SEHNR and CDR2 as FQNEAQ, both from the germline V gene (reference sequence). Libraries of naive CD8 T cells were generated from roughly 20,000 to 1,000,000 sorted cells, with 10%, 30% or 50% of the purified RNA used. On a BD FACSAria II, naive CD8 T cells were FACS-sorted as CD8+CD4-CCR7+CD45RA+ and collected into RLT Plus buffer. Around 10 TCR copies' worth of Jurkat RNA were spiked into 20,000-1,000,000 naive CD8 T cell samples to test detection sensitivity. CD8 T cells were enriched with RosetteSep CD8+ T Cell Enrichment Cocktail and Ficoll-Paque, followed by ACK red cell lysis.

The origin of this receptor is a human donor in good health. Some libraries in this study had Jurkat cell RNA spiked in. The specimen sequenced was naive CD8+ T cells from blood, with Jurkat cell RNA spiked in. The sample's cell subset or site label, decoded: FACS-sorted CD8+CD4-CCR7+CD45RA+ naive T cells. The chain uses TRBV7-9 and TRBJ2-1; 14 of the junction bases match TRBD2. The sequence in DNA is TGTGCCAGCAGCGGACTAGCGGGGGGCCCTGAGCAGTTCTTC. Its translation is CASSGLAGGPEQFF. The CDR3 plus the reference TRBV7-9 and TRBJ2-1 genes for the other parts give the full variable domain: DTGVSQNPRHKITKRGQNVTFRCDPISEHNRLYWYRQTLGQGPEFLTYFQNEAQLEKSRLLSDRFSAERPKGSFSTLEIQRTEQGDSAMYLCASSGLAGGPEQFFGPGTRLTVL.